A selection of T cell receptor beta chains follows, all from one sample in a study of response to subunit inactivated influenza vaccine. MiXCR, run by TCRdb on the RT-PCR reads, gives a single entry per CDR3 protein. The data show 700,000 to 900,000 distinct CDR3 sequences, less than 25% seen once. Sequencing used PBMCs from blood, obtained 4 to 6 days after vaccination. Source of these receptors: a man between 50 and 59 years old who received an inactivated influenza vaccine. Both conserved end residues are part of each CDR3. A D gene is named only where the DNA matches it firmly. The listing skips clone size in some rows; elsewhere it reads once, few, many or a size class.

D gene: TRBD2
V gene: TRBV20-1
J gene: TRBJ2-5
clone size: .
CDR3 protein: CSAPGTSGRAQQETQYF
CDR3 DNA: TGCAGTGCTCCAGGGACTAGCGGGAGGGCCCAACAAGAGACCCAGTACTTC

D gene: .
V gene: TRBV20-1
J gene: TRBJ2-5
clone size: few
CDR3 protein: CSAITGAGGETQYF
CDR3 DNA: TGCAGTGCTATAACGGGGGCAGGAGGAGAGACCCAGTACTTC

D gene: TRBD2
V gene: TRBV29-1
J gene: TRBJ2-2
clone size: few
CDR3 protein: CSFQRERYTGELFF
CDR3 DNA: TGCAGCTTCCAGCGGGAGCGGTACACCGGGGAGCTGTTTTTT

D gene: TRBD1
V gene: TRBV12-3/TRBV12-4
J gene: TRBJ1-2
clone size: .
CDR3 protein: CASSSPSTGVYGYTF
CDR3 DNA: TGTGCCAGCAGTTCCCCTTCCACAGGGGTATATGGCTACACCTTC

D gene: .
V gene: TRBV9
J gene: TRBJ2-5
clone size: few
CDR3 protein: CASSVAGVAQETQYF
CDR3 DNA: TGTGCCAGCAGCGTAGCCGGCGTGGCGCAGGAGACCCAGTACTTC

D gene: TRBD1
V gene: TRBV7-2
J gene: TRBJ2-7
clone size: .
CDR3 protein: CASSLRGTGGYYEQYF
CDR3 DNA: TGTGCCAGCAGCTTACGAGGGACAGGGGGCTACTACGAGCAGTACTTC

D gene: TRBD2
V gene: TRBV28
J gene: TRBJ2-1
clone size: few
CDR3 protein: CASRPKLAGEFF
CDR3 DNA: TGTGCCAGCAGGCCCAAACTAGCGGGAGAGTTCTTC

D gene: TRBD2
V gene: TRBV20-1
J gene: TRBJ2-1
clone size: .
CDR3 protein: CSAMNPSGGAVEQFF
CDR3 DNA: TGCAGTGCGATGAACCCTAGCGGGGGGGCGGTTGAGCAGTTCTTC

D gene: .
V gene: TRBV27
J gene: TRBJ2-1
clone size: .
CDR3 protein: CASSPLWGAAEFF
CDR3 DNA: TGTGCCAGCAGTCCCCTTTGGGGAGCCGCCGAGTTCTTC

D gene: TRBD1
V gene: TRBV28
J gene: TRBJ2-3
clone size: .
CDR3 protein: CASSLGTGDPSTDTQYF
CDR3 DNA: TGTGCCAGCAGCCTTGGGACAGGGGACCCTAGCACAGATACGCAGTATTTT

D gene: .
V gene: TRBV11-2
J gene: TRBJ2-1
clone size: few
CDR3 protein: CASSLGVFGGPSSYNEQFF
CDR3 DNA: TGTGCCAGCAGCTTAGGCGTCTTCGGCGGCCCGAGCTCCTACAATGAGCAGTTCTTC

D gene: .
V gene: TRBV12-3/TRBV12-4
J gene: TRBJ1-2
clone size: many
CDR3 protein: CASSPRTGLHGYTF
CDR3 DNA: TGTGCCAGCAGTCCCCGCACAGGGCTTCATGGCTACACCTTC

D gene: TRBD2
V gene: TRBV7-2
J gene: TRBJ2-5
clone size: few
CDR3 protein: CASSLLAGVIETQYF
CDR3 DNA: TGTGCCAGCAGCTTACTCGCGGGAGTTATAGAGACCCAGTACTTC

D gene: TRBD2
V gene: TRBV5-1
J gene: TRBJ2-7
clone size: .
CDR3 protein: CASSLNYGTSSYEQYF
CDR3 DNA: TGCGCCAGCAGCTTGAATTATGGGACTAGCAGTTACGAGCAGTACTTC

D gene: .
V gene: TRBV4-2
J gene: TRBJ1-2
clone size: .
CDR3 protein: CASSQDKGGSAIYGYTF
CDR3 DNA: TGTGCCAGCAGCCAAGATAAGGGAGGGAGTGCAATCTATGGCTACACCTTC

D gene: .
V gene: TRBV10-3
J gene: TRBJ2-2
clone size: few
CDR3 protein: CAISESGAPGSGELFF
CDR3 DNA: TGTGCCATCAGTGAGTCGGGGGCACCAGGGTCCGGGGAGCTGTTTTTT

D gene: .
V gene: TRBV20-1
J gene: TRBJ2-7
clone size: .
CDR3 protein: CSATPQVSRASYEQYF
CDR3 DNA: TGCAGTGCCACCCCCCAGGTGTCTAGGGCCTCCTACGAGCAGTACTTC

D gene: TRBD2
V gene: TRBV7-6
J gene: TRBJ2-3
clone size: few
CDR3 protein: CASSFSTGTSGLSPTDTQYF
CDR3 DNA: TGTGCCAGCAGCTTTAGTACCGGGACTAGCGGTCTCAGCCCCACAGATACGCAGTATTTT

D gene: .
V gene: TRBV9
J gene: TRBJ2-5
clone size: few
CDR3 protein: CASSVENGEETQYF
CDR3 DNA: TGTGCCAGCAGCGTAGAAAACGGGGAGGAGACCCAGTACTTC

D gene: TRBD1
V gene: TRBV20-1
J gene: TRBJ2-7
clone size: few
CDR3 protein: CSAREGPGTGHYEQYF
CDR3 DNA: TGCAGTGCTAGAGAGGGACCCGGGACAGGGCACTACGAGCAGTACTTC

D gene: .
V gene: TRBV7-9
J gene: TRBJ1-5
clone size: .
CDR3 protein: CASSSARASEGQPQHF
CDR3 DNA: TGTGCCAGCAGCTCCGCTCGGGCCTCCGAAGGTCAGCCCCAGCATTTT

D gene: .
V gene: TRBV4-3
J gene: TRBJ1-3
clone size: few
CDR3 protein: CASSHALYAPGNTIYF
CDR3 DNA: TGCGCCAGCAGCCACGCCCTGTACGCGCCTGGAAACACCATATATTTT

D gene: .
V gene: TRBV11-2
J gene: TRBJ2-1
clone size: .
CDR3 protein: CASSSGPGVREQFF
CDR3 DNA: TGTGCCAGCAGCTCTGGTCCGGGTGTTCGTGAGCAGTTCTTC

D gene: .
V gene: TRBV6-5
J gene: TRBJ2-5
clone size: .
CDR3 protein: CASSYSPGLEETQYF
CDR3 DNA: TGTGCCAGCAGTTACTCCCCGGGTCTTGAAGAGACCCAGTACTTC

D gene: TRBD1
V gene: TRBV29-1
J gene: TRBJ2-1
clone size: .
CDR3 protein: CSVNRQGRNEQFF
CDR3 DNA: TGCAGCGTTAATCGACAGGGCCGCAATGAGCAGTTCTTC

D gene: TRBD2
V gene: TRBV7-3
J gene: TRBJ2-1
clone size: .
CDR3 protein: CASSLGTSGTSDYNEQFF
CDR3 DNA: TGTGCCAGCAGCTTAGGGACTAGCGGGACTTCGGACTACAATGAGCAGTTCTTC

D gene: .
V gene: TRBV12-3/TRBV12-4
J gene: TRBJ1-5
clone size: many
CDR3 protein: CASAVGNQPQHF
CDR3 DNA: TGTGCCAGCGCTGTCGGAAATCAGCCCCAGCATTTT

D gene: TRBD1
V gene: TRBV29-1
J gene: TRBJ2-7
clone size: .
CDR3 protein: CSVRQGTGAYEQYF
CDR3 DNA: TGCAGCGTGCGACAGGGGACAGGGGCCTACGAGCAGTACTTC

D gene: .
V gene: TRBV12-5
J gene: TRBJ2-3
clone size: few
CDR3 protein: CASVQGSTDTQYF
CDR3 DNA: TGTGCTAGTGTCCAGGGAAGCACAGATACGCAGTATTTT

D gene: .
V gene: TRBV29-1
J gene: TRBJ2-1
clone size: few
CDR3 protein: CSVSPGSTYNEQFF
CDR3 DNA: TGCAGCGTTTCCCCTGGCAGCACCTACAATGAGCAGTTCTTC

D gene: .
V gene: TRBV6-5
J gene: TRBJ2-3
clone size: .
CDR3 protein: CASSYDSGGDTDTQYF
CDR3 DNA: TGTGCCAGCAGTTACGACAGTGGGGGAGATACAGATACGCAGTATTTT

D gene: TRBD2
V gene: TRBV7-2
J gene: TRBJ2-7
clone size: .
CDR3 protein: CASSKGLAEGSEQYF
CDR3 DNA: TGTGCCAGCAGCAAGGGACTAGCGGAGGGATCGGAGCAGTACTTC

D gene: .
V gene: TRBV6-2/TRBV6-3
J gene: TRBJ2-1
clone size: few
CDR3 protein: CASSYYGENSYNEQFF
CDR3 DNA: TGTGCCAGCAGTTATTACGGGGAAAATTCCTACAATGAGCAGTTCTTC

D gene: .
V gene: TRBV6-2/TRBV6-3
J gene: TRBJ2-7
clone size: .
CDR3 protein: CASSCADEQYF
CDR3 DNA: TGTGCCAGCAGTTGCGCTGACGAGCAGTACTTC

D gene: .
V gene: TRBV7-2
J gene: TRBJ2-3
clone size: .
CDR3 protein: CASSPLGRQTRTDTQYF
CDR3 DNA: TGTGCCAGCAGCCCTTTGGGGAGGCAGACCCGCACAGATACGCAGTATTTT

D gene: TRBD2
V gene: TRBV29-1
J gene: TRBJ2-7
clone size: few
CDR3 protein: CSVGHGLAGAYEQYF
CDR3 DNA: TGCAGCGTTGGACACGGACTAGCGGGAGCTTACGAGCAGTACTTC

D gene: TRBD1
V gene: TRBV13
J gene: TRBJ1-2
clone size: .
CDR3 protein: CASSLQPGTVNYGYTF
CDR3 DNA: TGTGCCAGCAGCCTCCAACCCGGGACAGTAAACTATGGCTACACCTTC

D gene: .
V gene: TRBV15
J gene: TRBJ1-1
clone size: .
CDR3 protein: CATSRDLYSNEAFF
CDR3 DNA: TGTGCCACCAGCAGAGATCTTTATTCTAATGAAGCTTTCTTT

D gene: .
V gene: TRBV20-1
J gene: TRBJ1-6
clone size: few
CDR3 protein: CSASPGINSPLHF
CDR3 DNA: TGCAGTGCTAGCCCGGGGATCAATTCACCCCTCCACTTT

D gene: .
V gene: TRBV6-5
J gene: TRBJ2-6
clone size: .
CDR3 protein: CASSYSINSGANVLTF
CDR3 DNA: TGTGCCAGCAGTTACAGTATAAACTCTGGGGCCAACGTCCTGACTTTC

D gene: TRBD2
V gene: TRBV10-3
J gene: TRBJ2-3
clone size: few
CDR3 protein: CAIGPAGETDTQYF
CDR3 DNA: TGTGCCATCGGTCCAGCGGGAGAAACAGATACGCAGTATTTT